One and the same sample provided the 30 T cell receptor beta chains below, sequenced in a study of response to subunit inactivated influenza vaccine. MiXCR, run by TCRdb on the RT-PCR reads, gives a single entry per CDR3 protein. The data contain roughly 700,000 distinct CDR3 sequences, over 11% of them singletons. The input for sequencing was PBMCs from blood, taken less than 15 days before vaccination. These receptors were taken from a man between 50 and 59 years old who received an inactivated influenza vaccine.

This chain connects TRBV10-3 to TRBJ2-1, with 9 bases matching TRBD2. The CDR3 covers 14 residues. V gave up 4 bases and J gave up 8 bases; unmatched junction bases: 6. Germline V CDR1 and CDR2: ENHRY, SYGVKD. CDR3 loop: CAISGSGGPDEQFF. The DNA for the CDR3 is TGTGCCATCAGTGGAAGCGGGGGGCCGGATGAGCAGTTCTTC.

CDR3 in amino acids: CASSGAQAYEQYF. The CDR3, as DNA: TGCGCCAGCAGCGGGGCGCAGGCCTACGAGCAGTACTTC. The chain uses TRBV5-1 and TRBJ2-7, with D tentatively TRBD1 (5 bases). Trimming removed 4 bases from V and 2 bases from J, with 10 bases in between. The CDR3 covers 13 residues. Per the germline V gene, CDR1 is SGHRS and CDR2 is YFSETQ.

This clonotype was counted only a few times. The rearrangement uses TRBV7-2 and TRBJ2-3; D may be TRBD2 (6 bases). Germline V gives CDR1 SGHTA, CDR2 FQGNSA. The V end was cut by 5 bases, the J end by 1 base, with 13 bases between. This CDR3 has 15 residues. This chain's CDR3 is CASSAYWGGTDTQYF. The CDR3 DNA reads as TGTGCCAGCAGCGCTTACTGGGGGGGCACAGATACGCAGTATTTT. Full variable domain (outside the CDR3, taken from reference TRBV7-2 and TRBJ2-3): GAGVSQSPSNKVTEKGKDVELRCDPISGHTALYWYRQSLGQGLEFLIYFQGNSAPDKSGLPSDRFSAERTGGSVSTLTIQRTQQEDSAVYLCASSAYWGGTDTQYFGPGTRLTVL.

The rearrangement joins TRBV29-1 to TRBJ2-7; no reliable D call. This CDR3 spans 11 amino acids. Germline lookup yields CDR1 SQVTM and CDR2 ANQGSEA. V lost 6 bases and J 2 bases, leaving 8 bases between the germline ends. CDR3 protein: CSVYQAYEQYF. The CDR3 DNA follows: TGCAGCGTCTACCAGGCCTACGAGCAGTACTTC.

The table lists this clonotype with many counts. The chain carries TRBV7-2 and TRBJ2-1; 10 bases agree with TRBD1. The CDR3 totals 15 residues. CDR1 SGHTA and CDR2 FQGNSA come from the germline V gene. The J segment lost 7 bases and the V segment lost 3 bases, leaving 6 bases of the junction unmatched. The CDR3 spells CASSLGQGLGNEQFF. CDR3 DNA: TGTGCCAGCAGCTTGGGACAGGGGTTGGGAAATGAGCAGTTCTTC.

V and J are TRBV5-1 and TRBJ2-1, with a possible D match to TRBD2 (5 bases). The CDR3 has 15 amino acids. Germline CDR1 is SGHRS and CDR2 is YFSETQ. Trimming cost V 2 bases and J 8 bases, with 17 bases left between them. The CDR3 loop reads CASSFQPWTAYEQFF. CDR3 sequence (DNA): TGCGCCAGCAGCTTCCAACCGTGGACTGCCTATGAGCAGTTCTTC.

The table lists this clonotype with many counts. The genes are TRBV7-3 and TRBJ2-4; D perhaps matches TRBD1 (5 bases). Trimming stripped 2 bases from V and 7 bases from J, with 12 bases between. Germline V gene sequence: CDR1 SGHTA, CDR2 FQGTGA. CDR3 size: 14 residues. The CDR3 region has the DNA TGTGCCAGCAGCTTATCCAGGGATGAGAACATTCAGTACTTC. Protein product: CASSLSRDENIQYF.

The sample holds a few counts of this clonotype. The genes are TRBV3-2 and TRBJ2-1; the D call of TRBD2 is as the table states it, not checked on the DNA. TRBV3-2 is a listed pseudogene. The CDR3 runs 15 residues. DNA for the CDR3: TGTGCCAGCTGCCGAACAGCCCTCTCCTACAATGAGCAGTTCTTC. The encoded protein is CASCRTALSYNEQFF.

This chain links TRBV4-3 with TRBJ1-5; D call uncertain. V lost 0 bases and J 7 bases, leaving 13 bases between the germline ends. CDR3 size: 15 residues. Germline CDR1 LGHNA, CDR2 YSLEER. The CDR3 sequence: CASSQDLVSPQPQHF. The DNA for the CDR3 is TGCGCCAGCAGCCAAGATCTGGTGAGTCCCCAGCCCCAGCATTTT.

The CDR3 sequence is CSATPEQGWQTQYF. The CDR3, as DNA: TGCAGTGCTACGCCCGAACAGGGGTGGCAGACCCAGTACTTC. The chain uses TRBV20-1 and TRBJ2-5, with 7 nucleotides matching TRBD1. CDR1 is DFQATT, CDR2 SNEGSKA, per germline (reference sequence). There are 14 residues in the CDR3. The ends lost 4 bases at V and 6 bases at J; junction bases unmatched: 11.

This clonotype was recorded at least ten times. This sequence joins TRBV28 and TRBJ1-1; 7 positions match TRBD1. Germline values: CDR1 MDHEN, CDR2 SYDVKM. This CDR3 contains 15 residues. V dropped 5 bases and J dropped 4; count of bases not matched to a gene: 10. The CDR3 DNA reads TGTGCCAGCAGTCGTACAGGGGCCCCCGGCACTGAAGCTTTCTTT. Its protein is CASSRTGAPGTEAFF.

This clonotype was found a few times. The chain couples TRBV7-2 to TRBJ2-3, with no clear D. V was shortened by 1 base and J by 3 bases, with 14 bases between the two germline ends. Germline CDR1 reads SGHTA; CDR2 reads FQGNSA. This CDR3 has 16 amino acids. CDR3 coding DNA: TGTGCCAGCAGCTTAGAAGGCTACGGCCTGACAGATACGCAGTATTTT. Its protein product is CASSLEGYGLTDTQYF.

This clonotype came up a few times. The chain has TRBV10-1 and TRBJ1-2, with 7 bases aligning to TRBD1. Trimming at V came to 3 bases and at J to 8 bases, leaving 6 bases not matched to a gene. Germline lookup yields CDR1 WNHNN and CDR2 SYGVQD (reference sequence). This CDR3 region has 13 residues. CDR3 bases: TGCGCCAGCAGTGACAGGGGGTTGGAAGGCTACACCTTC. Its translation is CASSDRGLEGYTF.

This chain joins TRBV7-2 and TRBJ1-6; D ambiguous. This CDR3 has 13 amino acids. V shed 0 bases and J shed 13 bases, with 10 bases lying between them. CDR1 and CDR2 from the germline V gene are SGHTA and FQGNSA. The CDR3 coding sequence is TGTGCCAGCAGCTTAGCGGCCACAGATCCCCTCCACTTT. It is translated as CASSLAATDPLHF.

With respect to this clonotype: The junction differs from germline at one of its ends, possibly a read error. The chain joins TRBV3-1 to TRBJ2-3; TRBD2 matches at 9 bases. CDR1 is LGHDT and CDR2 is YNNKEL in the germline V gene (reference sequence). The CDR3 is 16 residues long. CDR3 region: CASSRSAGGLTDTQCF. As DNA, the CDR3 is TGTGCCAGCAGTCGCTCCGCGGGAGGGCTAACAGATACGCAGTGTTTT.

This clonotype was counted at least ten times. This chain uses TRBV2 with TRBJ2-7; 8 nucleotides agree with TRBD1. CDR1 is SNHLY, CDR2 FYNNEI, per germline. The CDR3 runs to 15 residues. V was clipped by 4 bases and J by 6 bases; unmatched bases: 11. The CDR3 here is CASSGQQGVSAEQYF. The CDR3 nucleotides read TGTGCCAGCAGTGGCCAACAGGGGGTCTCTGCCGAGCAGTACTTC. Combining the CDR3 with reference TRBV2 and TRBJ2-7 gives the whole variable domain EPEVTQTPSHQVTQMGQEVILRCVPISNHLYFYWYRQILGQKVEFLVSFYNNEISEKSEIFDDQFSVERPDGSNFTLKIRSTKLEDSAMYFCASSGQQGVSAEQYFGPGTRLTVT.

V gene TRBV9 combines with J gene TRBJ2-5; D is perhaps TRBD2 (6 bases). The CDR3 totals 15 residues. V was shortened by 3 bases and J by 2 bases, with 14 bases between the two germline ends. From germline, CDR1 is SGDLS and CDR2 YYNGEE. CDR3 sequence (DNA): TGTGCCAGCAGCGAACACTCGGCGGGGCAAGAGACCCAGTACTTC. Protein: CASSEHSAGQETQYF.

The chain uses TRBV7-2 and TRBJ2-3, with a tentative D call TRBD2 (5 bases). The CDR3 contains 14 residues. V gave up 5 bases and J gave up 0 bases, with 9 bases separating them. Germline loops: CDR1 SGHTA, CDR2 FQGNSA. The CDR3 DNA is TGTGCCAGCAGCCGGGATACAAGCACAGATACGCAGTATTTT. The encoded protein is CASSRDTSTDTQYF.

The CDR3 bases are TGTGCCAGCAGCCCGACTACTACGAAGGGGACTGAAGCTTTCTTT. This sequence encodes CASSPTTTKGTEAFF. This chain joins TRBV9 and TRBJ1-1, with D maybe TRBD1 (5 bases). The CDR3 sequence is 15 residues long. CDR1 and CDR2 from the germline V gene are SGDLS and YYNGEE. Trimming left V 4 bases short and J 5 bases short, with 18 bases between.

The V and J genes are TRBV15 and TRBJ2-7; D possibly corresponds to TRBD1 (6 bases). V dropped 0 bases and J dropped 9 bases, with 15 bases sitting between them. CDR3 length: 14 residues. Germline CDR1 and CDR2: LNHNV and YYDKDF (reference sequence). In nucleotides, the CDR3 is TGTGCCACCAGCAGAGATCGTCAGGGGTCGATGCAGTACTTC. Translating it yields CATSRDRQGSMQYF. Drawing the rest from reference TRBV15 and TRBJ2-7, the complete variable domain is DAMVIQNPRYQVTQFGKPVTLSCSQTLNHNVMYWYQQKSSQAPKLLFHYYDKDFNNEADTPDNFQSRRPNTSFCFLDIRSPGLGDTAMYLCATSRDRQGSMQYFGPGTRLTVT.

This clonotype was counted only a few times. The chain joins TRBV6-5 to TRBJ2-3; no definite D call. Germline V gene data show CDR1 as MNHEY and CDR2 as SVGAGI. The CDR3 contains 14 residues. V lost 2 bases, J lost 3 bases, and 9 bases lay in between. CDR3 nucleotides: TGTGCCAGCAGTTACGTTGAAGATACAGATACGCAGTATTTT. As protein: CASSYVEDTDTQYF.

This clonotype was observed a handful of times. The V call is TRBV12-3 or TRBV12-4, the J call TRBJ2-1, with 10 bases fitting TRBD2. The CDR3 sequence is 17 residues long. Trimming took 5 bases from V and 6 from J; bases not matched to a gene: 13. The DNA for the CDR3 is TGTGCCAGCAGTGTGACAAGCGGGAGGGCCGTATCCAATGAGCAGTTCTTC. It translates to CASSVTSGRAVSNEQFF.

In this sample, this clonotype turned up a few times. The chain links TRBV29-1 to TRBJ1-1, with TRBD1 matching over 7 bases. Trimming at V came to 5 bases and at J to 5 bases, leaving 11 bases not matched to a gene. Germline V lookup: CDR1 SQVTM, CDR2 ANQGSEA. The CDR3 contains 14 residues. CDR3 protein: CSVQQGRARTEAFF. The CDR3 region has the DNA TGCAGCGTTCAACAGGGGCGGGCGAGGACTGAAGCTTTCTTT.

This clonotype came up many times. At one of its ends the junction is not consistent with the germline gene, which may arise from a read error. The chain uses TRBV20-1 and TRBJ2-5, with 7 bases that match TRBD2. The CDR3 is 11 amino acids. Germline V gene sequence: CDR1 DFQATT, CDR2 SNEGSKA (reference sequence). CDR3 bases: TGCAGTGCTAGAATCGGGGGGTTTTTACACTTC. This encodes CSARIGGFLHF.

In this sample, this clonotype turned up a few times. V and J are TRBV18 and TRBJ2-5; D unresolved. Germline V lookup: CDR1 KGHSH, CDR2 LQKENI. V lost 6 bases and J lost 2, with 10 bases in between. There are 13 residues in the CDR3. The CDR3 protein is CASSRLLQETQYF. CDR3 sequence (DNA): TGTGCCAGCTCGCGACTGCTACAAGAGACCCAGTACTTC.

V and J are TRBV6-2 or TRBV6-3 and TRBJ2-7; TRBD1 agrees at 7 bases. In germline, CDR1 is MNHEY, CDR2 SVGEGT. CDR3 length: 19 amino acids. V lost 3 bases to trimming and J lost 5 bases; unmatched junction nucleotides: 22. CDR3: CASSYPAPAKTGINHEQYF. The CDR3 DNA reads TGTGCCAGCAGTTATCCCGCGCCGGCGAAGACAGGGATTAATCACGAGCAGTACTTC.

This clonotype was counted only a few times. V is TRBV28 and J is TRBJ2-1; 7 nucleotides agree with TRBD2. J gave up 7 bases and V 5 bases, and 5 bases lay outside the gene matches. The CDR3 length is 13 residues. Germline CDR1 MDHEN, CDR2 SYDVKM. The CDR3 DNA reads TGTGCCAGCAGTCTCGGGAGGTGGAATGAGCAGTTCTTC. Translating it yields CASSLGRWNEQFF.

V usage is TRBV28 and J usage is TRBJ2-3, with 8 bases identical to TRBD2. The trim removed 5 bases at V and 6 bases at J, leaving 16 bases unmatched. The length of the CDR3 is 17 residues. Per the germline V gene, CDR1 is MDHEN and CDR2 is SYDVKM. The CDR3 here is CASSPWVAGGAGDTQYF. In nucleotides, the CDR3 is TGTGCCAGCAGTCCCTGGGTTGCCGGGGGGGCGGGGGATACGCAGTATTTT.

This clonotype was seen only a few times. The germline gene is not matched at one end of the junction; a read error may be the cause. The chain is built from TRBV3-1 and TRBJ1-6; unclear D gene. This CDR3 is built from 13 residues. Germline V CDR1 and CDR2: LGHDT, YNNKEL (reference sequence). The CDR3: CASSQDWYSPLHF. The CDR3 DNA is TGTGCCAGCAGTCAAGATTGGTATTCACCCCTCCACTTT.

This chain links TRBV27 with TRBJ2-7, with 9 bases identical to TRBD1. The CDR3 length is 15 residues. The germline gives CDR1 MNHEY, CDR2 SMNVEV (reference sequence). The trim removed 5 bases at V and 5 bases at J, leaving 10 bases unmatched. The CDR3 DNA is TGTGCCAGCAGTCTCCCCGGGACAGGGACAAACGAGCAGTACTTC. This translates into CASSLPGTGTNEQYF.